A single T cell receptor beta chain is shown here with its context. Its antigen has not been determined. No qualities accompany the bases; no much larger clone lies one base away. TCRbeta CDR3 regions were amplified from genomic DNA using the immunoSEQ Assay, a bias-controlled multiplex PCR. In the paper's pipeline: The number of nucleated cells in each sample was estimated from the amplification of reference gene primers within the assay. To quantify the absolute abundance of each unique TCRbeta CDR3 rearrangement, sequence reads were collapsed and filtered. Productive Simpson clonality was computed per sample as the square root of Simpson's diversity index over productive rearrangements. Held by TCRdb, this immuneACCESS table contains in-frame sequences only and omits some clones. Under half of the omission traces to an unresolved V gene where checked; the cause of the rest is unknown. The V and J calls and the clone size are those of that table, but D and trimming were determined from the DNA. The sample includes just under 95,000 clones, with about 78% observed a single time. 8.7% of the sample comes from the top ten.

Spanning cysteine to phenylalanine, the CDR3 consists of 15 amino acids. The only DNA kept is the CDR3, 45 bases in frame from the first base. The junction shows trimming of 3 bases on V and 4 bases on J, and the gene matches do not reach 5 bases of it. CDR1 KGHSH and CDR2 LQKENI are derived from the germline V gene. This sample is drawn from a study of blood T cell repertoires in COVID-19 (dated by TCRdb to 2018 to 2020). In the study overall: Samples from collaborators originated in the United States, Italy and Spain and spanned both the acute and convalescent phases of COVID-19. Sample metadata almost always included a de-identified subject ID, COVID-19 status, age in years and sex. The repertoires were released in a freely available public database intended as a resource for research on the immune response to SARS-CoV-2. The material from the prospective study consisted of cDNA or gDNA derived from T cells, B-cell-depleted T cells, or PBMCs. The dataset comprised deeply sampled blood TCRbeta repertoires from subjects exposed to, actively infected with, or recovered from COVID-19. Where available, HLA class I and class II types were taken from metadata supplied by the sample provider and were not determined by assay-based typing. Samples came from the ongoing ImmuneRACE study (first 160 participants) plus 1,254 subjects from 6 global collaborators.

The paper as a whole reports these results and caveats: The quantity of clinical and demographic metadata differed by source and by participant and was supplied without curation.

Samples from volunteer blood donors who had recovered from COVID-19 were contributed by a second Seattle source. Each collaborating institution followed its own protocols to collect whole blood in K2EDTA tubes. Collaborator samples were shipped for TCRbeta analysis as frozen whole blood, isolated PBMCs, or DNA extracted from either sample type. The V gene is TRBV18 and the J gene is TRBJ2-3; TRBD2 fits 9 bases in the junction. The sequence derives from a man aged 45-60 years who had recovered from COVID-19. Material: peripheral blood. The nucleotides read TGTGCCAGCTCACCCCAACTAGCGGGCTCAGATACGCAGTATTTT. Its product reads: CASSPQLAGSDTQYF.